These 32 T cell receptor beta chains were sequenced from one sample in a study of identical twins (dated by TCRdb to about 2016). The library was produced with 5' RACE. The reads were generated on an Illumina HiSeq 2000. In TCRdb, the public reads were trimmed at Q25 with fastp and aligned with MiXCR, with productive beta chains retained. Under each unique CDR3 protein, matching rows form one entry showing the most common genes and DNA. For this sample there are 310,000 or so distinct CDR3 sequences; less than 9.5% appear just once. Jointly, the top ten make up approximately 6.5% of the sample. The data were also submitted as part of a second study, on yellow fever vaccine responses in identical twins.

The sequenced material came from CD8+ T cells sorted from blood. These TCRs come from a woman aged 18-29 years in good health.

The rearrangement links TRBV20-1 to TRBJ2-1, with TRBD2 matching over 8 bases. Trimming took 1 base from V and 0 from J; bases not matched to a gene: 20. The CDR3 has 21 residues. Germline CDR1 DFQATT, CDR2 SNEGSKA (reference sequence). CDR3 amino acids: CSARVVEASGQDQSSYNEQFF. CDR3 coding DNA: TGCAGTGCTAGAGTTGTGGAAGCTAGCGGGCAAGATCAAAGCTCCTACAATGAGCAGTTCTTC.

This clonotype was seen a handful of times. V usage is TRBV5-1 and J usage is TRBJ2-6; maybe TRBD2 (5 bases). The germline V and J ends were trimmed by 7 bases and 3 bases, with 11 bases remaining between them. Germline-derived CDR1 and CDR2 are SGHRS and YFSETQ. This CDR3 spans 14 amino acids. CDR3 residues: CASGEYGGANVLTF. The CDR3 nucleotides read TGCGCCAGCGGGGAGTATGGTGGGGCCAACGTCCTGACTTTC.

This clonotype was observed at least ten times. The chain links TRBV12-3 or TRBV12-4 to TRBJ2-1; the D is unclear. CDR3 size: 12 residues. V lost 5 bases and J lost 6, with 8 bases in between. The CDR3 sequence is CASSINPNEQFF. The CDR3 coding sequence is TGTGCCAGCAGTATAAATCCCAATGAGCAGTTCTTC.

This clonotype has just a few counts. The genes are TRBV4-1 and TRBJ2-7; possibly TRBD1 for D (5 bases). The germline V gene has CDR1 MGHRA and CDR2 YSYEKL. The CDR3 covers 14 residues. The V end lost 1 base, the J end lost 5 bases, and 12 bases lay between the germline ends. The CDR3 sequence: CASSQALGANEQYF. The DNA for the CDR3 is TGCGCCAGCAGCCAAGCTCTTGGGGCCAACGAGCAGTACTTC.

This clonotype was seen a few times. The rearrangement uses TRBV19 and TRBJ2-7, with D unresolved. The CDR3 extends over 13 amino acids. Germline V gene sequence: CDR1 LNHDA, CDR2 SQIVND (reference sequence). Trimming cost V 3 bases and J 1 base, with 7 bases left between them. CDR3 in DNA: TGTGCCAGTAGTATGGCTAGTTCCTACGAGCAGTACTTC. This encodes CASSMASSYEQYF.

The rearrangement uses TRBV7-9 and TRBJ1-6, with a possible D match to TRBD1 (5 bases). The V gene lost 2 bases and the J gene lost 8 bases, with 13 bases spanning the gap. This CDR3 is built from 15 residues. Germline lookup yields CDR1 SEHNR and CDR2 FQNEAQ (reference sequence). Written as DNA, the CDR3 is TGTGCCAGCAGCTTACAGGGTCCTTTAGATTCACCCCTCCACTTT. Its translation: CASSLQGPLDSPLHF.

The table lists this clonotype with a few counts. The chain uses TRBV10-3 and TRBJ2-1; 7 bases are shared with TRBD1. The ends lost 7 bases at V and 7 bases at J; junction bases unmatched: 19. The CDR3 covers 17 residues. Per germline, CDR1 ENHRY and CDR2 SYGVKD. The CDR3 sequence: CAINKMVDLTGLNEQFF. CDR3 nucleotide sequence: TGTGCCATCAACAAGATGGTCGATTTGACAGGGCTAAATGAGCAGTTCTTC.

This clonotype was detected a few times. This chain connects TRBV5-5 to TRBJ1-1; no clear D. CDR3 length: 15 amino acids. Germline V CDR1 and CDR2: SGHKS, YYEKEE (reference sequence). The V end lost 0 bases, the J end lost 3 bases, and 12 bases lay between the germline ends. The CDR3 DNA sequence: TGTGCCAGCAGCTTGGCTTTGAGGGTCGACACTGAAGCTTTCTTT. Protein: CASSLALRVDTEAFF.

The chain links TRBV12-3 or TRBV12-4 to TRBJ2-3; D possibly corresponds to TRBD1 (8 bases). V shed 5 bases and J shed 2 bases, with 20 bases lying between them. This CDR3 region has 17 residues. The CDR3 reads CASSPGGAGVYTDTQYF. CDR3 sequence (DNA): TGTGCCAGCAGTCCAGGGGGCGCGGGGGTTTACACAGATACGCAGTATTTT.

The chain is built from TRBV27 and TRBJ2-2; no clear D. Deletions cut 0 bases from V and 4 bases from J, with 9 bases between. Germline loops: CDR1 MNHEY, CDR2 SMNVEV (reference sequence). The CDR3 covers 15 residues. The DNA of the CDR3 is TGTGCCAGCAGTTTATCTAGTCGTGGCACCGGGGAGCTGTTTTTT. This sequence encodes CASSLSSRGTGELFF.

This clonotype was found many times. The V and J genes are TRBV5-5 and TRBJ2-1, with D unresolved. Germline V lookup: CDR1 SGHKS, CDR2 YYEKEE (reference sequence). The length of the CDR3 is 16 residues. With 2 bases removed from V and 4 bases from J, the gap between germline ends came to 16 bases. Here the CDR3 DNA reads TGTGCCAGCAGCTTAGGCAGCCCAACGATATACAATGAGCAGTTCTTC. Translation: CASSLGSPTIYNEQFF.

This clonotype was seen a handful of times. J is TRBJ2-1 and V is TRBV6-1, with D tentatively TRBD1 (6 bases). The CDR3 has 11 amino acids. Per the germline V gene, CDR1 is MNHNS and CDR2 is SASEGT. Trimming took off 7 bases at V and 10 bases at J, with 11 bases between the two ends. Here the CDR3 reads CASNLRGEQFF. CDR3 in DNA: TGTGCCAGCAATTTGAGGGGGGAGCAGTTCTTC.

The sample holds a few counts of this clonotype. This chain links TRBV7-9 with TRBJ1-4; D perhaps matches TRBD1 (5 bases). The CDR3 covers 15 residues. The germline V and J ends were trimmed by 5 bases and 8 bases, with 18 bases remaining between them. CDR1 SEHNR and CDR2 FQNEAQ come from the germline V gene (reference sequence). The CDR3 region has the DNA TGTGCCAGCAGCCCTCCGGGGGGAGAGGAAGAAAAACTGTTTTTT. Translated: CASSPPGGEEEKLFF.

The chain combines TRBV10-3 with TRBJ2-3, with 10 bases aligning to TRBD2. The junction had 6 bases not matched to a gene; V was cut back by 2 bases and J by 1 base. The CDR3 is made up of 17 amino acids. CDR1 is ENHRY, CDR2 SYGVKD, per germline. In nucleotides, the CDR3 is TGTGCCATCAGTGAGACCCAAGGACTAGCGGGCACAGATACGCAGTATTTT. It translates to CAISETQGLAGTDTQYF.

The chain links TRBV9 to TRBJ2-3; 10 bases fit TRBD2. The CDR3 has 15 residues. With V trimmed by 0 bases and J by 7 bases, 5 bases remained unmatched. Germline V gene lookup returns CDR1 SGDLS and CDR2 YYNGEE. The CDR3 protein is CASSVELAGTNTQYF. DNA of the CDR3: TGTGCCAGCAGCGTAGAACTAGCGGGAACTAATACGCAGTATTTT.

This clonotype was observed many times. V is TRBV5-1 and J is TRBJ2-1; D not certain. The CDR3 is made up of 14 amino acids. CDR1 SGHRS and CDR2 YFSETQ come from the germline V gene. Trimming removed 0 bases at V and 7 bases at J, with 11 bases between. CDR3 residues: CASSLGPEPNEQFF. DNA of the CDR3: TGCGCCAGCAGCTTGGGGCCCGAACCTAATGAGCAGTTCTTC. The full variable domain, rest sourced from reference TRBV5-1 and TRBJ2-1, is KAGVTQTPRYLIKTRGQQVTLSCSPISGHRSVSWYQQTPGQGLQFLFEYFSETQRNKGNFPGRFSGRQFSNSRSEMNVSTLELGDSALYLCASSLGPEPNEQFFGPGTRLTVL.

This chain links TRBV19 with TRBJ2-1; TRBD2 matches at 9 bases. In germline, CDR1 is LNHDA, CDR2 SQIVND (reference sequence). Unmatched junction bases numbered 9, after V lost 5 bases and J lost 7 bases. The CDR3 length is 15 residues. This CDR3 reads CASSSLAGDPNEQFF. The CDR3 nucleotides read TGTGCCAGTAGTTCGTTAGCGGGAGACCCGAATGAGCAGTTCTTC. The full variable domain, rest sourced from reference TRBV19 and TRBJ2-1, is DGGITQSPKYLFRKEGQNVTLSCEQNLNHDAMYWYRQDPGQGLRLIYYSQIVNDFQKGDIAEGYSVSREKKESFPLTVTSAQKNPTAFYLCASSSLAGDPNEQFFGPGTRLTVL.

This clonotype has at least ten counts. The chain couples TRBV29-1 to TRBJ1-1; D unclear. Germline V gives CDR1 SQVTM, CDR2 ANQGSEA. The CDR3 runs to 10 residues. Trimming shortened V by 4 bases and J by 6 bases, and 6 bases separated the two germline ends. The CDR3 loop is CSVALAEAFF. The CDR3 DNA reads TGCAGCGTTGCGTTAGCTGAAGCTTTCTTT.

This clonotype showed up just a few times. CDR3 residues: CASSYSRGGGELFF. DNA of the CDR3: TGTGCCAGCAGTTACTCGAGGGGTGGCGGGGAGCTGTTTTTT. The chain has TRBV6-2 or TRBV6-3 and TRBJ2-2, with D possibly called TRBD1 or TRBD2 (5 bases each). V lost 0 bases and J 7 bases, leaving 9 bases between the germline ends. The CDR3 has 14 amino acids. Germline V CDR1 and CDR2: MNHEY, SVGEGT.

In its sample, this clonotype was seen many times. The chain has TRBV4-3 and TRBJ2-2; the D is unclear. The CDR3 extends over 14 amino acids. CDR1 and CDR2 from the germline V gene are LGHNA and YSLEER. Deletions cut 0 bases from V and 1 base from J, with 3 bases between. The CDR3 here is CASSQDQNTGELFF. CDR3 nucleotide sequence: TGCGCCAGCAGCCAAGATCAGAACACCGGGGAGCTGTTTTTT.

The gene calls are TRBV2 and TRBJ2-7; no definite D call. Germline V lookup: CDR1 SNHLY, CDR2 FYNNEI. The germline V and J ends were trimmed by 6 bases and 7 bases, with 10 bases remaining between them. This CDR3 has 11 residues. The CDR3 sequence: CASRHTEEQYF. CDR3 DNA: TGTGCCAGCAGGCACACGGAGGAGCAGTACTTC.

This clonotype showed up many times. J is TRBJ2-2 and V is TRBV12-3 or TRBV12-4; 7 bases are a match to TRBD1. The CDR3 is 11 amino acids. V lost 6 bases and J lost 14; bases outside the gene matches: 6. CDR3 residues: CASSLRQGLFF. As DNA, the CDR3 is TGTGCCAGCAGCCTCCGACAGGGCCTGTTTTTT.

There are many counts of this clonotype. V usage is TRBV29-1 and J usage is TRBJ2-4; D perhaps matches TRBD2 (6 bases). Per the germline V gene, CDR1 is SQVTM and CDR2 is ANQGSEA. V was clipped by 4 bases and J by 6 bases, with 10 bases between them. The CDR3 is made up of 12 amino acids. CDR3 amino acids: CSVGGVGNIQYF. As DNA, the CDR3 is TGCAGCGTTGGGGGGGTCGGAAACATTCAGTACTTC. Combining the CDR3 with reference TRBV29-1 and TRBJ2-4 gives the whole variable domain SAVISQKPSRDICQRGTSLTIQCQVDSQVTMMFWYRQQPGQSLTLIATANQGSEATYESGFVIDKFPISRPNLTFSTLTVSNMSPEDSSIYLCSVGGVGNIQYFGAGTRLSVL.

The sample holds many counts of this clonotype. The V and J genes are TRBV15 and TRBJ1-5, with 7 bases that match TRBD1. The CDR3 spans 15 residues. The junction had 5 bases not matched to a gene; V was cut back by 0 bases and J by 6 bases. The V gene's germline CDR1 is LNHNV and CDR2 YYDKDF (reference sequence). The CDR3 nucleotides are TGTGCCACCAGCAGAGACCCAGGGGGTATTCAGCCCCAGCATTTT. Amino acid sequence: CATSRDPGGIQPQHF.

This CDR3 is CASSYPSQGSYEQYF. DNA for the CDR3: TGTGCCAGCAGCTACCCGTCACAGGGCTCCTACGAGCAGTACTTC. The genes are TRBV7-9 and TRBJ2-7; tentatively, D is TRBD1 (6 bases). The V end lost 4 bases, the J end lost 0 bases, and 13 bases lay between the germline ends. In germline, CDR1 is SEHNR, CDR2 FQNEAQ (reference sequence). CDR3 length equals 15 residues.

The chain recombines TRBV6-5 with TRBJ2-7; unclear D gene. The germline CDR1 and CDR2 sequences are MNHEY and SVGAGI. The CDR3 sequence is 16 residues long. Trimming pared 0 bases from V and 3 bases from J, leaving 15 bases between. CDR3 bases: TGTGCCAGCAGTTACTCGACCGGAGAGGCCAGCTACGAGCAGTACTTC. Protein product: CASSYSTGEASYEQYF.

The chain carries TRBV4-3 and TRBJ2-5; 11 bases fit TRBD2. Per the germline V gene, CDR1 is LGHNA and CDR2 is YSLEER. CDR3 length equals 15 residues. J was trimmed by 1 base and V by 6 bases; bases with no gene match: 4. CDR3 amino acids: CASSPGLAAQETQYF. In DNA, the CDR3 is TGCGCCAGCAGTCCGGGACTAGCGGCCCAAGAGACCCAGTACTTC.

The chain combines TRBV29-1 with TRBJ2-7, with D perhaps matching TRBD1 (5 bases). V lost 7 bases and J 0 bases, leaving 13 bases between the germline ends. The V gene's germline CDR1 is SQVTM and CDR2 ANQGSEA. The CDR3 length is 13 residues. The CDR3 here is CSATEPNSYEQYF. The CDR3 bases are TGCAGCGCGACAGAACCCAACTCCTACGAGCAGTACTTC.

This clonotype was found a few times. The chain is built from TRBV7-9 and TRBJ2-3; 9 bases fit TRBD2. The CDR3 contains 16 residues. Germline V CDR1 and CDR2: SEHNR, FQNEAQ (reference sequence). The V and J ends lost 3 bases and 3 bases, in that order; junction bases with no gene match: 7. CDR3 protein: CASSLLSSGTTDTQYF. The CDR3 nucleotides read TGTGCCAGCAGCTTGCTATCTAGCGGGACGACAGATACGCAGTATTTT.

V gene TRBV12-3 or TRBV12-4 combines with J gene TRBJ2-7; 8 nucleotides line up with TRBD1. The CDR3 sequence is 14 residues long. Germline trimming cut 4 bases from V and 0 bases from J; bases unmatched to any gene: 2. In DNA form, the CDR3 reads TGTGCCAGCAGTTGGGACAGGAGCTCCTACGAGCAGTACTTC. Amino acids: CASSWDRSSYEQYF.

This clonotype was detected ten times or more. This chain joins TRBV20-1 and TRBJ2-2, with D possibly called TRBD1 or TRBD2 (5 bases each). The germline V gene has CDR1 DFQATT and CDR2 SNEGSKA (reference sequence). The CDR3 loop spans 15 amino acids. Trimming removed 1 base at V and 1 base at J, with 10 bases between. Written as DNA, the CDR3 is TGCAGTGCTAGAGCGGCAGGGAGGAACACCGGGGAGCTGTTTTTT. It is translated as CSARAAGRNTGELFF.

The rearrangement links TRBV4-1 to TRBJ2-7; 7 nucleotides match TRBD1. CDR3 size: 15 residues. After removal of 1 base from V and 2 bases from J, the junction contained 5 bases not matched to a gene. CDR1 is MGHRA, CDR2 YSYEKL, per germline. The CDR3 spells CASSQAMGQPYEQYF. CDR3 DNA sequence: TGCGCCAGCAGCCAAGCAATGGGACAGCCCTACGAGCAGTACTTC.